This T cell receptor beta chain was recorded in a study of memory CD4+ T cells and cytomegalovirus serostatus. Turning to the study itself: Donors were healthy Belgian adults, 8 to 10 CMV seropositive and some 24 seronegative. Study results and limitations: Repertoires predicted CMV serostatus with median bootstrapped AUC of approximately 0.95.

V lost 1 base, J lost 6 bases, and 16 bases lay in between. CDR3 length: 15 residues. Germline V gives CDR1 KGHSH, CDR2 LQKENI. This clone was detected only a few times. Its antigen is unknown. The sort gate was single viable CD3+CD4+CD8-CD45RO+ cells for memory CD4+ T cells. CD4+ T cells were isolated by positive magnetic selection. Here immunoSEQ multiplex PCR was the method, and the copy in TCRdb shows in-frame clones only, minus some. The table includes some 48,000 clones, roughly 80% detected once. The rearrangement uses TRBV18 and TRBJ2-7; a possible D gene is TRBD2 (6 bases). The clonotype was recovered from an adult in good health and CMV-seronegative. What was sequenced was memory CD4+ T cells from blood. CDR3 nucleotide sequence: TGTGCCAGCTCACCACAGGCGGGACGTTGGGGCGAGCAGTACTTC. It specifies CASSPQAGRWGEQYF.